A single sample gave rise to the 3 T cell receptor beta chains below, sequenced in a study of blood T cell repertoires in COVID-19. This table comes from immunoSEQ multiplex PCR, and its TCRdb copy is limited to in-frame clones, with some not included. This sample has hundreds of thousands of clones; roughly nine tenths occur once, and the top ten carry 3% to 3.5%. The specimen was PBMCs or T cells enriched from blood (not recorded which). The receptors derive from a woman in her forties or fifties in a cohort exposed to, infected with or recovered from COVID-19 (not recorded which).

This sequence joins TRBV30 and TRBJ1-1; D might be TRBD1 (6 bases). The CDR3 runs to 12 residues. Germline values: CDR1 GTSNPN, CDR2 SVGIG (reference sequence). The V and J ends lost 5 bases and 8 bases respectively, with 15 bases between them. The CDR3 region has the DNA TGTGCCTGGGACAGGCCAGGGTCCGAAGCTTTCTTT. Encoded protein: CAWDRPGSEAFF.

The rearrangement links TRBV11-2 to TRBJ2-7; 10 positions match TRBD1. The CDR3 loop spans 15 amino acids. Germline V gene sequence: CDR1 SGHAT, CDR2 FQNNGV. V shed 5 bases, J shed 2 bases, and the junction held 6 bases outside the gene matches. CDR3 protein: CASSRTGTGAYEQYF. The CDR3 bases are TGTGCCAGCAGCCGAACCGGGACAGGGGCCTACGAGCAGTACTTC.

The J gene is TRBJ2-5, the V gene TRBV4-1; 10 bases agree with TRBD2. This CDR3 comprises 18 residues. CDR1 MGHRA and CDR2 YSYEKL come from the germline V gene. The trim removed 1 base at V and 0 bases at J, leaving 8 bases unmatched. The CDR3 DNA follows: TGCGCCAGCAGCCAAGGACGGAAACTAGCGGGAAACCAAGAGACCCAGTACTTC. Amino acid sequence: CASSQGRKLAGNQETQYF.